This TCR beta chain came from a study of human T cells and chemical hapten exposure. MiXCR, run by TCRdb on the RACE reads, gives a single entry per CDR3 protein. The table has about 190,000 distinct CDR3 sequences, approximately 26% seen once. Time point given: patch test 3, about 24 weeks after DPC sensitization. The sample's treatment: therapeutic diphenylcyclopropenone sensitization with weekly scalp DPC. The total RNA was obtained from whole blood that was not fractionated. This CDR3 is 13 amino acids long. Germline lookup yields CDR1 MNHEY and CDR2 SVGEGT. Trimming removed 6 bases from V and 8 bases from J, with 16 bases in between.

This clonotype originated in a woman aged 40 to 50 with alopecia areata. Some clones in this sample may be carry-over from other donors' samples. The gene calls are TRBV6-2 or TRBV6-3 and TRBJ1-2; D not certain. Sequenced material: whole blood, taken in connection with sensitization to the hapten diphenylcyclopropenone (DPC). The CDR3, as DNA: TGTGCCAGCAGCCCAACGAAGGTAACCGGCTACACCTTC. Protein sequence: CASSPTKVTGYTF.